The next 20 T cell receptor beta chains were all read from a single sample in a study of shared clonotypes between healthy human individuals. Naive CD8 populations comprised CD45RO-negative cells positively selected for CCR7, excluding terminally differentiated effector memory CD45RA+ cells. This table comes from immunoSEQ multiplex PCR, and its TCRdb copy is limited to in-frame clones, with some not included. The sample gives about 2 million clones, 85% to 95% of which show up once; more than 0.9% is in the top ten. The sequenced material came from naive CD8+ T cells sorted from blood. The receptors here all came from a man aged 18 to 35 in good health.

The chain has TRBV5-1 and TRBJ1-4; D gene uncertain. Germline V CDR1 and CDR2: SGHRS, YFSETQ. The CDR3 is made up of 13 amino acids. V lost 0 bases and J 10 bases, leaving 10 bases between the germline ends. This CDR3 reads CASSLGRSGKLFF. The CDR3 DNA is TGCGCCAGCAGCTTGGGGCGTAGTGGAAAACTGTTTTTT. The full variable domain, with the rest looked up from reference TRBV5-1 and TRBJ1-4, is KAGVTQTPRYLIKTRGQQVTLSCSPISGHRSVSWYQQTPGQGLQFLFEYFSETQRNKGNFPGRFSGRQFSNSRSEMNVSTLELGDSALYLCASSLGRSGKLFFGSGTQLSVL.

V gene TRBV2 combines with J gene TRBJ2-1; TRBD2 is a possible D gene (5 bases). CDR3 length: 14 amino acids. V lost 3 bases, J lost 2 bases, and 8 bases lay in between. Germline CDR1 is SNHLY and CDR2 is FYNNEI. The CDR3 region is CASSDLATYNEQFF. As DNA, the CDR3 is TGTGCCAGCAGTGACCTAGCTACCTACAATGAGCAGTTCTTC.

J is TRBJ2-7 and V is TRBV19, with D perhaps TRBD1 or TRBD2 (5 bases each). The length of the CDR3 is 16 residues. Per germline, CDR1 LNHDA and CDR2 SQIVND (reference sequence). V was trimmed by 7 bases and J by 4 bases, leaving 23 bases between them. CDR3 sequence: CASTTIRAGGLYEQYF. The CDR3 nucleotides are TGTGCCAGTACCACAATCAGGGCGGGCGGGCTGTACGAGCAGTACTTC. Full variable domain (missing parts from reference TRBV19 and TRBJ2-7): DGGITQSPKYLFRKEGQNVTLSCEQNLNHDAMYWYRQDPGQGLRLIYYSQIVNDFQKGDIAEGYSVSREKKESFPLTVTSAQKNPTAFYLCASTTIRAGGLYEQYFGPGTRLTVT.

The rearrangement joins TRBV4-1 to TRBJ1-2; 9 nucleotides line up with TRBD1. CDR3 size: 18 residues. V lost 0 bases and J lost 4; bases outside the gene matches: 12. Germline-derived CDR1 and CDR2 are MGHRA and YSYEKL. CDR3 nucleotides: TGCGCCAGCAGCCAAGAAACCGGGACAGGGTTTATTAGCTATGGCTACACCTTC. Translating it yields CASSQETGTGFISYGYTF.

The chain links TRBV5-6 to TRBJ2-7; the D gene is possibly TRBD1 (6 bases). V dropped 0 bases and J dropped 1 base, with 11 bases sitting between them. CDR3 size: 15 residues. CDR1 is SGHDT, CDR2 YYEEEE, per germline. The CDR3 reads CASSLDPGESYEQYF. Written as DNA, the CDR3 is TGTGCCAGCAGCTTGGATCCAGGGGAGTCCTACGAGCAGTACTTC. Full variable domain (rest looked up from reference TRBV5-6 and TRBJ2-7): DAGVTQSPTHLIKTRGQQVTLRCSPKSGHDTVSWYQQALGQGPQFIFQYYEEEERQRGNFPDRFSGHQFPNYSSELNVNALLLGDSALYLCASSLDPGESYEQYFGPGTRLTVT.

Comments on this clone: The same CDR3 also results from other DNA sequences found in this sample. The chain links TRBV7-9 to TRBJ2-3, with unresolved D. This CDR3 has 13 amino acids. V was pared by 4 bases and J by 0 bases, with 5 bases between. CDR1 SEHNR and CDR2 FQNEAQ come from the germline V gene (reference sequence). Written as DNA, the CDR3 is TGTGCCAGCAGCTCGGCTAGCACAGATACGCAGTATTTT. It specifies CASSSASTDTQYF.

The chain employs TRBV10-2 and TRBJ2-1; D unclear. The V and J ends lost 7 bases and 0 bases respectively, with 13 bases between them. The germline CDR1 and CDR2 sequences are WSHSY and SAAADI. There are 15 residues in the CDR3. CDR3 nucleotides: TGCGCCAGCACTGACCCGAGTAGCTCCTACAATGAGCAGTTCTTC. Encoded protein: CASTDPSSSYNEQFF.

The V and J genes are TRBV29-1 and TRBJ2-7; 7 positions agree with TRBD2. The CDR3 contains 13 residues. Trimming at V came to 5 bases and at J to 3 bases, leaving 7 bases not matched to a gene. Germline-derived CDR1 and CDR2 are SQVTM and ANQGSEA. This CDR3 reads CSVRLAEGYEQYF. In DNA, the CDR3 is TGCAGCGTTCGCCTAGCGGAGGGCTACGAGCAGTACTTC.

This sequence joins TRBV27 and TRBJ2-7; D not certain. Looked up from germline, CDR1 is MNHEY and CDR2 is SMNVEV (reference sequence). The CDR3 is 14 residues long. Trimming took off 6 bases at V and 3 bases at J, with 15 bases between the two ends. The chain's CDR3 is CASSYGPSGYEQYF. CDR3 coding DNA: TGTGCCAGCAGCTATGGGCCTTCGGGCTACGAGCAGTACTTC.

This clone was detected only once. The genes are TRBV10-1 and TRBJ2-7, with 9 nucleotides matching TRBD1. The germline V gene encodes CDR1 WNHNN and CDR2 SYGVQD (reference sequence). The CDR3 sequence is 13 residues long. V dropped 3 bases and J dropped 6; count of bases not matched to a gene: 3. The CDR3 coding sequence is TGCGCCAGCAGTGAAGGGACAGGGCGCGAGCAGTACTTC. Protein: CASSEGTGREQYF.

The chain carries TRBV5-1 and TRBJ2-7; D not resolved. Germline loops: CDR1 SGHRS, CDR2 YFSETQ. This CDR3 spans 12 amino acids. Trimming pared 1 base from V and 6 bases from J, leaving 8 bases between. The CDR3 loop reads CASSLTGPEQYF. The CDR3 DNA follows: TGCGCCAGCAGCTTGACCGGACCCGAGCAGTACTTC.

The chain joins TRBV7-9 to TRBJ2-7, with 10 bases lining up with TRBD1. V trimming: 7 bases; J trimming: 1 base; junction bases outside the gene matches: 13. Per the germline V gene, CDR1 is SEHNR and CDR2 is FQNEAQ (reference sequence). The CDR3 length is 17 residues. CDR3 loop: CASTQSLPDRGSYEQYF. The CDR3 nucleotides read TGTGCCAGCACTCAAAGTCTCCCGGACAGGGGGTCCTACGAGCAGTACTTC.

The V call is TRBV13, the J call TRBJ1-2; 7 bases agree with TRBD1. Germline V gene data show CDR1 as PRHDT and CDR2 as FYEKMQ (reference sequence). Germline trimming cut 5 bases from V and 4 bases from J; bases unmatched to any gene: 10. This CDR3 comprises 15 residues. CDR3 sequence (DNA): TGTGCCAGCAGCCCCTCCGGGACAGACCTCTATGGCTACACCTTC. Its protein product is CASSPSGTDLYGYTF. The complete variable domain, with remaining parts taken from reference TRBV13 and TRBJ1-2, reads AAGVIQSPRHLIKEKRETATLKCYPIPRHDTVYWYQQGPGQDPQFLISFYEKMQSDKGSIPDRFSAQQFSDYHSELNMSSLELGDSALYFCASSPSGTDLYGYTFGSGTRLTVV.

This clone was counted a single time. The V and J genes are TRBV29-1 and TRBJ2-3; D unclear. Germline V gene data show CDR1 as SQVTM and CDR2 as ANQGSEA. This CDR3 contains 14 residues. The V end was cut by 4 bases, the J end by 0 bases, with 11 bases between. For the CDR3, the DNA is TGCAGCGTTGGACCTCCGGAGAGCACAGATACGCAGTATTTT. Residues: CSVGPPESTDTQYF.

The rearrangement uses TRBV7-9 and TRBJ2-2; D is undetermined. Germline lookup yields CDR1 SEHNR and CDR2 FQNEAQ (reference sequence). V shed 1 base and J shed 6 bases, with 9 bases lying between them. This CDR3 has 14 amino acids. The CDR3 DNA is TGTGCCAGCAGCTTAGTAATTGTGGCCGGGGAGCTGTTTTTT. It is translated as CASSLVIVAGELFF. Variable domain in full (rest from reference TRBV7-9 and TRBJ2-2): DTGVSQNPRHKITKRGQNVTFRCDPISEHNRLYWYRQTLGQGPEFLTYFQNEAQLEKSRLLSDRFSAERPKGSFSTLEIQRTEQGDSAMYLCASSLVIVAGELFFGEGSRLTVL.

The CDR3 coding sequence is TGTGCCAGCAGCGATAACTGGGGCTCCTACGAGCAGTACTTC. It specifies CASSDNWGSYEQYF. The chain employs TRBV11-2 and TRBJ2-7, with no clear D. Germline V CDR1 and CDR2: SGHAT, FQNNGV. The V and J ends lost 5 bases and 0 bases respectively, with 11 bases between them. The CDR3 consists of 14 residues.

In the case of this clone: The junction and the germline gene differ at one end; a read error may be behind it. The V gene is TRBV11-2, the J gene TRBJ1-4; TRBD1 agrees at 8 bases. Germline V gene lookup returns CDR1 SGHAT and CDR2 FQNNGV. The CDR3 is 14 amino acids. CDR3 in DNA: TGTGCCAGCAGCCTAGACAGGGGAGATGAAAAACTGTTTTTT. Encoded protein: CASSLDRGDEKLFF.

The CDR3 region has the DNA TGTGCCAGTAGTATGGGGGGGAACTACAATGAGCAGTTCTTC. The encoded protein is CASSMGGNYNEQFF. This rearrangement joins TRBV19 to TRBJ2-1, with TRBD2 matching 7 bases. The CDR3 sequence is 14 residues long. The germline V gene has CDR1 LNHDA and CDR2 SQIVND (reference sequence). V lost 3 bases, J lost 3 bases, and 2 bases stayed unmatched.

As for this clone: The junction departs from the called germline gene at one end, perhaps through a read error. The V call is TRBV2, the J call TRBJ2-3, with TRBD1 identical over 8 bases. CDR3 length: 15 residues. Looked up from germline, CDR1 is SNHLY and CDR2 is FYNNEI. The CDR3 nucleotides are TGTGCCAGCAGCGAAGGACAGGGAGCCACAGATACGCAGTATTTT. As protein: CASSEGQGATDTQYF.

The rearrangement uses TRBV28 and TRBJ2-7, with D perhaps matching TRBD1 (5 bases). This CDR3 spans 15 amino acids. The V end was cut by 4 bases, the J end by 5 bases, with 18 bases between. Germline V lookup: CDR1 MDHEN, CDR2 SYDVKM. For the CDR3, the DNA is TGTGCCAGCAGTTATTCCCCGGCCAGGGATCACGAGCAGTACTTC. It is translated as CASSYSPARDHEQYF.